This T cell receptor beta chain originates from a study of radiotherapy plus CTLA-4 blockade in lung cancer. For the study at large: Among all patients, about 19% showed objective responses, while roughly 30% had disease control. Whole-study findings and limits: Blood-borne expansion of tumor-derived TCR clones followed radiotherapy plus ipilimumab.

A remark on this clone: Its matching antigen is unknown.

Profiling relied on immunoSEQ multiplex PCR, and the TCRdb table lists in-frame clones only, not all of them. Of 35,000 to 40,000 clones listed, 85% are singletons. V gave up 1 base and J gave up 6 bases, with 7 bases separating them. There are 13 residues in the CDR3. Germline V gene data show CDR1 as LGHNA and CDR2 as YNFKEQ. The V and J genes are TRBV4-2 and TRBJ2-1; maybe TRBD2 (5 bases). This clonotype was obtained from a human donor with non-small cell lung cancer who had stable disease on radiotherapy plus ipilimumab. This specimen was peripheral blood, taken from a patient treated with radiotherapy plus ipilimumab. CDR3 sequence (DNA): TGTGCCAGCAGCCAAGGGGGAGTCAATGAGCAGTTCTTC. Translating it yields CASSQGGVNEQFF.